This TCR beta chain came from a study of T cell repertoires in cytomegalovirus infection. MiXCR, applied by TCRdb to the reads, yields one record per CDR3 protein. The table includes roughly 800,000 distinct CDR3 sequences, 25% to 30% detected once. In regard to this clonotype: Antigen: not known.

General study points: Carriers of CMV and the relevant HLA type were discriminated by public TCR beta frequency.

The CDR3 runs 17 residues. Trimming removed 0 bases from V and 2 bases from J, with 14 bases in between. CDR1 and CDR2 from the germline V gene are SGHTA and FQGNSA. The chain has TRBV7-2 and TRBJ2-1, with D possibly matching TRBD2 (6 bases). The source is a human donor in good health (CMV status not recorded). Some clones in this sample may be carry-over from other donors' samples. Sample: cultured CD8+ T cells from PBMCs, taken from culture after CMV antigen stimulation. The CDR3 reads CASSLAPTGSTYNEQFF. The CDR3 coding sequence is TGTGCCAGCAGCTTAGCGCCTACCGGGAGCACCTACAATGAGCAGTTCTTC.